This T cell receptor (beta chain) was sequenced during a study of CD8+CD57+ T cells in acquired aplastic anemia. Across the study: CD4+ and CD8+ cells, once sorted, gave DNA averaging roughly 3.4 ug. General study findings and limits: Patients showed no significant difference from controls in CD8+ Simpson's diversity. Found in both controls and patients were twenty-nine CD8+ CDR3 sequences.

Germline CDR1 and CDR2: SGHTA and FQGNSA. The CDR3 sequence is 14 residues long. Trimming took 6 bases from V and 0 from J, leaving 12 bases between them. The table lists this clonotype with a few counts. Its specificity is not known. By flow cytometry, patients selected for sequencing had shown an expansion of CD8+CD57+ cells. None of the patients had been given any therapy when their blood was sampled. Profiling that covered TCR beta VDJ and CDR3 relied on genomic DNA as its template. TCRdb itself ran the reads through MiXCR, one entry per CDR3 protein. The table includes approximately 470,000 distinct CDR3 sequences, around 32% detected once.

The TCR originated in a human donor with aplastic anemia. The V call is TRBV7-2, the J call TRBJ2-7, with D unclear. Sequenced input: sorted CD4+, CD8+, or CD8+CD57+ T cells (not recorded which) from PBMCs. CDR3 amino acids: CASRVRPNSYEQYF. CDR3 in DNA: TGTGCCAGCAGAGTACGTCCCAACTCCTACGAGCAGTACTTC.